This T cell receptor beta chain was captured in a study of CD8 T cells in ankylosing spondylitis. TCRdb re-called the 5' RACE reads with MiXCR, one entry per CDR3 protein. The sample includes about 240,000 distinct CDR3 sequences, around 11% of them seen just once. The V and J ends lost 3 bases and 10 bases respectively, with 10 bases between them. This CDR3 is built from 13 residues. Per the germline V gene, CDR1 is SGHAT and CDR2 is FQNNGV. This clonotype appeared a single time. Its specificity is not known. Overall study findings and caveats: Characteristic, it appeared, of ankylosing spondylitis blood was a TCR beta motif of about eight highly homologous variants.

The source is a male donor with ankylosing spondylitis or in good health (not recorded which). This chain connects TRBV11-2 to TRBJ1-6; TRBD1 might be the D (5 bases). The material sequenced was blood, either unsorted or a sorted T cell fraction (not recorded which). Written as DNA, the CDR3 is TGTGCCAGCAGCTTGAGGGGTGGATCACCCCTCCACTTT. Encoded protein: CASSLRGGSPLHF.